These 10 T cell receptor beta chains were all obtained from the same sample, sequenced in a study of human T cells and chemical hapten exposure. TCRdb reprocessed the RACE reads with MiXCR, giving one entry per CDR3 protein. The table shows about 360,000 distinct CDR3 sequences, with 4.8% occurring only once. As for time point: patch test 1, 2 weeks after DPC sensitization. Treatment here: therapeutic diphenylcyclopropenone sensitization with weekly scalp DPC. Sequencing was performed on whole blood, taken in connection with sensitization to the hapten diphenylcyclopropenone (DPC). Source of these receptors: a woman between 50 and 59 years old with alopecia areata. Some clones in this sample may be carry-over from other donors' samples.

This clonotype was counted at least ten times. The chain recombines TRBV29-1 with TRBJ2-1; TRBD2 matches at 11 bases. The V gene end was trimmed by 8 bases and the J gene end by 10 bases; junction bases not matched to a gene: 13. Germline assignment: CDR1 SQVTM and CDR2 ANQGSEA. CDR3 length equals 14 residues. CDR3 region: CSSITSGGFWEQFF. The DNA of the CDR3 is TGCAGCTCCATCACTAGCGGGGGTTTCTGGGAGCAGTTCTTC.

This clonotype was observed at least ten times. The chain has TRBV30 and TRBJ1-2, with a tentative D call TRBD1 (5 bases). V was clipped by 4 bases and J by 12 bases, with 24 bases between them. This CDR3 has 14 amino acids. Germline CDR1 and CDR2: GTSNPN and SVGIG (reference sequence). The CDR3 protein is CAWTRGEGTARNTF. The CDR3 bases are TGTGCCTGGACACGGGGTGAGGGGACCGCTCGAAACACCTTC.

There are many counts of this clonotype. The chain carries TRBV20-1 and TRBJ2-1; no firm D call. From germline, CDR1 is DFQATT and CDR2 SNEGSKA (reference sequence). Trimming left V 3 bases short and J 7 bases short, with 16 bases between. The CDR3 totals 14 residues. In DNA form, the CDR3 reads TGCAGTGCTAGTGCCACTAAGGGCCCAAATGAGCAGTTCTTC. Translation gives CSASATKGPNEQFF.

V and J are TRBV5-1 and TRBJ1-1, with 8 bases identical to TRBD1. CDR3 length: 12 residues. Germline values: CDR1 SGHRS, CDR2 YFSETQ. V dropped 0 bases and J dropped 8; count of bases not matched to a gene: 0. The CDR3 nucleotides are TGCGCCAGCAGCTTGGGGGACAGGGAAGCTTTCTTT. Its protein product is CASSLGDREAFF.

The CDR3 DNA reads TGTGCCAGCACCTCAGCTTCATCCCGTTTAGCGGGGGGGCCTAATGAGCAGTTCTTC. Its translation is CASTSASSRLAGGPNEQFF. The chain has TRBV7-2 and TRBJ2-1; 11 bases match TRBD2. The CDR3 loop spans 19 amino acids. Germline trimming cut 7 bases from V and 7 bases from J; bases unmatched to any gene: 21. Germline V gene lookup returns CDR1 SGHTA and CDR2 FQGNSA.

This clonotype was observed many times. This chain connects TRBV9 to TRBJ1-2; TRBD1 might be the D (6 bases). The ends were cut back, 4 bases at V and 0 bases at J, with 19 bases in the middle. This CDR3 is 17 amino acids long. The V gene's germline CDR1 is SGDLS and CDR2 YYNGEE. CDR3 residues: CASSPSGFRGANYGYTF. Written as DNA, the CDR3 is TGTGCCAGCAGCCCTAGCGGCTTCAGGGGAGCTAACTATGGCTACACCTTC. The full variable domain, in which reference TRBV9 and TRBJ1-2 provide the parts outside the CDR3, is DSGVTQTPKHLITATGQRVTLRCSPRSGDLSVYWYQQSLDQGLQFLIQYYNGEERAKGNILERFSAQQFPDLHSELNLSSLELGDSALYFCASSPSGFRGANYGYTFGSGTRLTVV.

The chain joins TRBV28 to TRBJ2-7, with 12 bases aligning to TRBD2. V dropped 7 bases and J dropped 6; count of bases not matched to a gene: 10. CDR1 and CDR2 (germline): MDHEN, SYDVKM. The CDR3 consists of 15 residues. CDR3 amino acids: CASITASGRASEQYF. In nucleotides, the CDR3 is TGTGCCAGCATCACCGCTAGCGGGAGGGCCAGCGAGCAGTACTTC.

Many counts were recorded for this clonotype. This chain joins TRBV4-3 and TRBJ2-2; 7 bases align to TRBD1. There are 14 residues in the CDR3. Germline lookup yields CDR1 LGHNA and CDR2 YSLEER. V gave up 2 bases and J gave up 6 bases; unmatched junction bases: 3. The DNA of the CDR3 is TGCGCCAGCAGCCAAAGACAGGGCCCCGGGGAGCTGTTTTTT. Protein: CASSQRQGPGELFF.

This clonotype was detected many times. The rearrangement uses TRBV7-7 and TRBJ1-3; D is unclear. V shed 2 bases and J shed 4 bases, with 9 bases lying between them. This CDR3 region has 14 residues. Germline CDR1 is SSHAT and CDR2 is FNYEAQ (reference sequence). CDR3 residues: CASSLPGSGNTIYF. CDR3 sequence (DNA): TGTGCCAGCAGCTTACCAGGCTCGGGAAACACCATATATTTT.

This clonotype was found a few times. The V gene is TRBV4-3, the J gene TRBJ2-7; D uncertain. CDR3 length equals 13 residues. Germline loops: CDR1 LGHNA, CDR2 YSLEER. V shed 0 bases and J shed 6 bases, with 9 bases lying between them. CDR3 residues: CASSQDRLTEQYF. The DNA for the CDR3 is TGCGCCAGCAGCCAAGATAGGCTGACCGAGCAGTACTTC.